The entry below describes one T cell receptor (beta chain). This clonotype was counted only a few times. The clone's antigen remains unknown. Base quality data are lacking; no much larger clone is found one base away. This entry comes from a study of CD8 T cells in ankylosing spondylitis (dated by TCRdb to 2015 to 2018). The study in broad terms: To find TCR variants linked to disease, the study profiled T cell receptor beta repertoires in ankylosing spondylitis patients and healthy donors. The full study cohort comprised roughly 24 ankylosing spondylitis patients and approximately 100 healthy donors. Samples of peripheral blood were taken, and for ankylosing spondylitis patients, synovial fluid was collected as well.

Broad study findings and their caveats: The disease-linked clones were reported to be significantly enriched in matched synovial fluid samples from ankylosing spondylitis patients. Some TCR beta motif variants had previously been reported in synovial fluid and blood of reactive arthritis patients, which suggested common disease-initiation mechanisms. In peripheral blood, the disease-linked clones were found at relatively low frequencies and had a CD8+ phenotype. A TCR beta motif of several highly homologous amino acid variants appeared characteristic of blood from ankylosing spondylitis patients.

The CDR3, cysteine through phenylalanine, is 15 amino acids long. Solely the CDR3 DNA is kept, with 45 bases framed from the first base. Based on the germline V gene (reference sequence), the CDR1 and CDR2 sequences are MNHEY and SMNVEV. V gives up 6 bases and J gives up 0 bases, and the segment between their germline ends measures 15 bases. Sequenced using an Illumina HiSeq 2500. Quantitative 5'-RACE with molecular barcodes was used to prepare TCR beta libraries. From the authors' description of their analysis: A new computational method based on a probabilistic model of VDJ rearrangement was used to identify disease-linked TCR variants. TCRdb reprocessed the public reads (quality trimming at Q25 with fastp, clone calling with MiXCR) and kept in-frame beta chains. Entries that share a CDR3 protein sequence are merged under the most common genes and DNA. The authors' filters were not applied to this entry. This sample has just under 550,000 distinct CDR3 sequences in its table, and 12% of those were observed once. Around 7% of the sample belongs to the ten largest clones.

Recombination joined TRBV27 with TRBJ2-7, and the D gene may be TRBD2, 6 bases matching. This TCR derives from a male donor with ankylosing spondylitis. Input material: blood, either unsorted or a sorted T cell fraction (not recorded which). For the CDR3, the sequence is CASSPAGRSSYEQYF. The sequence in DNA is TGTGCCAGCAGCCCTGCGGGGCGAAGCTCCTACGAGCAGTACTTC.